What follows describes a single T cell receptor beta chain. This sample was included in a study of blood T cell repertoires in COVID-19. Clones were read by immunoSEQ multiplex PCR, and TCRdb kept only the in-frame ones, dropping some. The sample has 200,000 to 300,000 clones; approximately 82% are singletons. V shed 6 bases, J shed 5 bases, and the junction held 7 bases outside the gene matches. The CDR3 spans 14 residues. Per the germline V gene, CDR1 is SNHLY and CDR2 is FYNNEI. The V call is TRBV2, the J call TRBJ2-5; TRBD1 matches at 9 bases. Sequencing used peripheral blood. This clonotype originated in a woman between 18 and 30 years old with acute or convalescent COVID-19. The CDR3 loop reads CASRVDRGWETQYF. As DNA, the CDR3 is TGTGCCAGCAGGGTGGACAGGGGTTGGGAGACCCAGTACTTC.